The 17 T cell receptor beta chains given below trace back to one sample, sequenced in a study of tissue T cells after allogeneic stem cell transplantation. Time point here: mouse harvest day 14 after allogeneic transplant. Tail vein injection delivered 10^7 T-cell-depleted bone marrow cells and 10^6 splenic CD5+ T cells. TCRdb's table, derived via immunoSEQ multiplex PCR, lists solely in-frame clones and lacks some. Of under 8,000 clones listed, 30% to 35% are singletons. The sample comprised skin. All receptors derive from a female BALB/c mouse given C57BL/6 T cells with graft-versus-host disease after an allogeneic hematopoietic cell transplant.

This clone is medium-sized (0.01 to 0.1%) in the sample. Germline and genes: mouse. The CDR3 end lies 1 residue beyond the end of the read and is filled in from the germline J gene. The sample holds other DNA sequences that translate to the same CDR3. This sequence joins TRBV26 and TRBJ2-7; D is undetermined. The CDR3 loop spans 12 amino acids. Germline V gene lookup returns CDR1 KGHPV and CDR2 FQNQEV (reference sequence). Trimming stripped 3 bases from V and 0 bases from J, with 3 bases between. CDR3 amino acids: CASSLISYEQYF. The sequenced part of the CDR3 DNA is TGTGCCAGCAGTCTCATCTCCTATGAACAGTAC.

This clone is labeled medium-sized. The genes are named according to mouse. The CDR3 end falls 1 residue outside the read, so it is completed with the germline J gene. The V call is TRBV2, the J call TRBJ2-1, with 8 bases that match TRBD2. The V gene's germline CDR1 is LGHNA and CDR2 YSYQKL. Trimming cost V 0 bases and J 3 bases; bases outside gene matches: 4. The CDR3 spans 16 residues. The CDR3 DNA, read in part, is TGTGCCAGCAGCCAAGATCCTGGGGGGACCTATGCTGAGCAGTTC. It yields the protein CASSQDPGGTYAEQF. The complete CDR3 protein is CASSQDPGGTYAEQFF.

This clone was recorded a few times. Any gene name here is a mouse gene name. The sequence runs out 1 residue before the end of the CDR3; the remainder is reconstructed from the germline J gene. V usage is TRBV26 and J usage is TRBJ2-4; D uncertain. Per the germline V gene, CDR1 is KGHPV and CDR2 is FQNQEV (reference sequence). The length of the CDR3 is 12 residues. V was pared by 4 bases and J by 2 bases, with 4 bases between. The DNA read from the CDR3 is TGTGCCAGCAGTCGATTTCAAAACACCTTGTAC. This translates into CASSRFQNTLY. The whole CDR3 protein is CASSRFQNTLYF.

This clone showed up just a few times. Gene names are mouse gene names. From the germline J gene comes the end of the CDR3, since the read stops 1 residue before it. The chain recombines TRBV15 with TRBJ2-7; no definite D call. Germline V gives CDR1 SGHND, CDR2 FRSKSL. This CDR3 has 11 amino acids. Between the trimmed V and J ends, which lost 4 bases and 3 bases, there was a span of 4 bases. The part of the CDR3 DNA that was read is TGTGCCAGCAGTTCTTTCTATGAACAGTAC. This translates into CASSSFYEQY. The whole CDR3 sequence reads CASSSFYEQYF.

In this sample, this clone is medium-sized (0.01 to 0.1%). The listed genes are named as in mouse. With the read ending 1 residue before the CDR3 end, the germline J gene is used to fill in that end. V gene TRBV1 combines with J gene TRBJ2-3; TRBD2 matches 8 bases. The ends lost 0 bases at V and 0 bases at J; junction bases unmatched: 2. This CDR3 comprises 16 residues. Germline loops: CDR1 NSQYPW, CDR2 LRSPGD (reference sequence). The CDR3 loop reads CTCSAELGASAETLYF. The part of the CDR3 DNA that was read is TGCACCTGCAGTGCAGAACTGGGGGCTAGTGCAGAAACGCTGTAT.

A remark on this clone: Any gene name here is a mouse gene name. The missing CDR3 end, 1 residue past where the read stops, is filled in from the germline J gene. The genes are TRBV31 and TRBJ2-7; 7 positions match TRBD2. The germline V gene has CDR1 GKSSPN and CDR2 SITVG. The CDR3 sequence is 13 residues long. The V segment lost 2 bases and the J segment 0 bases; nucleotides outside the gene matches: 1. CDR3 DNA, as far as it was read: TGTGCCTGGAGTACTGGGGACTCCTATGAACAGTAC. It codes for CAWSTGDSYEQY. The full CDR3 is CAWSTGDSYEQYF.

Concerning this clone itself: Gene names are mouse gene names. The sequence runs out 1 residue before the end of the CDR3; the remainder is reconstructed from the germline J gene. J is TRBJ2-7 and V is TRBV26; the D call may be TRBD1 or TRBD2 (5 bases each). Germline lookup yields CDR1 KGHPV and CDR2 FQNQEV (reference sequence). The CDR3 consists of 12 residues. The V gene lost 4 bases and the J gene lost 2 bases, with 6 bases spanning the gap. The CDR3 bases that were read are TGTGCCAGCAGTCCGGGGGCCTATGAACAGTAC. Its protein product is CASSPGAYEQY. The whole CDR3 region reads CASSPGAYEQYF.

About this clone: Gene names follow the mouse nomenclature. The CDR3 end falls 1 residue outside the read, so it is completed with the germline J gene. The genes are TRBV15 and TRBJ2-5, with D maybe TRBD1 (5 bases). From germline, CDR1 is SGHND and CDR2 FRSKSL. The CDR3 spans 13 residues. Between the trimmed V and J ends, which lost 5 bases and 6 bases, there was a span of 12 bases. CDR3 protein: CASSPQGVDTQYF. Partial CDR3 DNA: TGTGCCAGCAGTCCTCAGGGTGTGGACACCCAGTAC.

Worth noting for this clone: The germline and genes are mouse ones. From the germline J gene comes the end of the CDR3, since the read stops 1 residue before it. This chain links TRBV26 with TRBJ1-1, with unresolved D. CDR3 size: 13 residues. V lost 4 bases and J 1 base, leaving 7 bases between the germline ends. The germline gives CDR1 KGHPV, CDR2 FQNQEV (reference sequence). CDR3 DNA (partial): TGTGCCAGCAGTCGCCAGATAAACACAGAAGTCTTC. It codes for CASSRQINTEVF. The complete CDR3 sequence is CASSRQINTEVFF.

This clone occurred a few times. Germline and genes: mouse. The read terminates 1 residue ahead of where the CDR3 ends, so the germline J gene completes it. The V call is TRBV31, the J call TRBJ2-3, with 13 nucleotides matching TRBD2. There are 15 residues in the CDR3. The J segment lost 0 bases and the V segment lost 7 bases, leaving 4 bases of the junction unmatched. CDR1 is GKSSPN, CDR2 SITVG, per germline. CDR3 loop: CASRDWGGSAETLYF. The sequenced CDR3 bases are TGTGCCTCACGGGACTGGGGGGGTAGTGCAGAAACGCTGTAT. Full variable domain (rest looked up from reference TRBV31 and TRBJ2-3): AQTIHQWPVAEIKAVGSPLSLGCTIKGKSSPNLYWYWQATGGTLQQLFYSITVGQVESVVQLNLSASRPKDDQFILSTEKLLLSHSGFYLCASRDWGGSAETLYFGSGTRLTVL.

For this clone: Mouse gene names apply. Partial CDR3 DNA: TGTGCCAGCGGTGTTTCGGGGGGGGGCGGTGCAGAAACGCTGTAT. This codes for CASGVSGGGGAETLY. In full, the CDR3 reads CASGVSGGGGAETLYF. V usage is TRBV13-2 and J usage is TRBJ2-3; 8 positions match TRBD2. The read ends 1 residue shy of where the CDR3 ends; the end is completed using the germline J gene. Per germline, CDR1 NNHNN and CDR2 SYGAGS (reference sequence). V shed 3 bases, J shed 1 base, and the junction held 7 bases outside the gene matches. The CDR3 contains 16 residues.

This clone is labeled as large. Gene labels here are mouse ones. The sequence runs out 1 residue before the end of the CDR3; the remainder is reconstructed from the germline J gene. The J gene is TRBJ1-2, the V gene TRBV26; perhaps TRBD1 as D (6 bases). CDR3 size: 14 residues. Germline V lookup: CDR1 KGHPV, CDR2 FQNQEV (reference sequence). Trimming stripped 4 bases from V and 0 bases from J, with 9 bases between. This CDR3 reads CASSPGHTNSDYTF. CDR3 DNA, as far as it was read: TGTGCCAGCAGTCCGGGACATACAAACTCCGACTACACC.

A word on this clone: Mouse gene names and germline throughout. From the germline J gene comes the end of the CDR3, since the read stops 1 residue before it. The gene calls are TRBV31 and TRBJ1-1; 7 nucleotides line up with TRBD1. This CDR3 comprises 13 residues. Germline V gives CDR1 GKSSPN, CDR2 SITVG. With V trimmed by 5 bases and J by 0 bases, 3 bases remained unmatched. Incomplete CDR3 DNA: TGTGCCTGGGTCGGGACAGCAAACACAGAAGTCTTC. It yields the protein CAWVGTANTEVF. The complete CDR3 protein is CAWVGTANTEVFF.

This clone was seen more than once but under ten times. Each gene name is a mouse one. Sequencing ends 1 residue short of the CDR3 end; the germline J gene provides the rest. V is TRBV23 and J is TRBJ1-4; the table assigns TRBD1, which was not confirmed against the DNA. CDR1 is KGHTA and CDR2 is FQNQQP in the germline V gene. CDR3 length: 14 residues. The CDR3 reads CSSSHQDRNERLFF. CDR3 DNA (partial): TGCTCCAGCAGTCATCAGGACAGAAACGAAAGATTATTT.

As concerns this clone: The gene names given are mouse names. From the germline J gene comes the end of the CDR3, since the read stops 1 residue before it. This chain joins TRBV19 and TRBJ2-5; 9 nucleotides align to TRBD1. This CDR3 is built from 11 residues. The germline CDR1 and CDR2 sequences are FNHDT and SITEND (reference sequence). J lost 5 bases, V lost 8 bases, and 0 bases had no gene match. CDR3 loop: CARQGADTQYF. The sequenced part of the CDR3 DNA is TGTGCCAGACAGGGGGCAGACACCCAGTAC.

Comments on this clone: The genes are named according to mouse. Sequencing ends 1 residue short of the CDR3 end; the germline J gene provides the rest. The J gene is TRBJ1-2, the V gene TRBV26, with D possibly being TRBD1 (6 bases). Trimming cost V 2 bases and J 0 bases, with 7 bases left between them. Per germline, CDR1 KGHPV and CDR2 FQNQEV (reference sequence). The CDR3 has 14 amino acids. Incomplete CDR3 DNA: TGTGCCAGCAGTCTGGCAGGGGCAAACTCCGACTACACC. This gives the protein CASSLAGANSDYT. The whole CDR3 is CASSLAGANSDYTF.

Worth noting for this clone: Mouse germline and gene names are used. The CDR3 end is not reached by the read, which stops 1 residue before it; the germline J gene fills it in. The chain links TRBV26 to TRBJ1-3, with 9 nucleotides matching TRBD1. J gave up 3 bases and V 3 bases, and 3 bases lay outside the gene matches. Germline V CDR1 and CDR2: KGHPV, FQNQEV (reference sequence). There are 15 residues in the CDR3. The CDR3 bases that were read are TGTGCCAGCAGTCTACAGGGGGCAGTTGGAAATACGCTCTAT. This translates into CASSLQGAVGNTLY. In full, the CDR3 reads CASSLQGAVGNTLYF.